This entry concerns a single T cell receptor (beta chain). As yet, its antigen is unknown. The data are from a study of cytotoxic CD8 clonotypes in ibrutinib-treated CLL. The wider study: The patients comprised some twelve relapsed/refractory and about 16 treatment-naive cases, 17 to 18 IGHV unmutated. Response sampling occurred after a median approximately 12 months of treatment (range 6 to 36).

Sequenced by immunoSEQ multiplex PCR; TCRdb stores in-frame clones only, minus some. The repertoire holds about 130,000 clones, with 70% to 90% as singletons. The CDR3 sequence is 14 residues long. V was pared by 5 bases and J by 2 bases, with 12 bases between. CDR1 is LNHDA and CDR2 is SQIVND in the germline V gene (reference sequence). Notes on the study in general: Higher clonality was seen at ibrutinib response and a return toward baseline at progression. Pretreatment clonality was elevated relative to age-matched healthy donors and paralleled circulating CD8+ T-cell counts.

The sample consisted of PBMCs, taken after 24 months of ibrutinib treatment. V and J are TRBV19 and TRBJ1-2; D is unclear. This receptor was identified in a human donor with chronic lymphocytic leukemia. Written as DNA, the CDR3 is TGTGCCAGTAGTCCCCGCCCTAGGAACTATGGCTACACCTTC. Translation gives CASSPRPRNYGYTF.